This TCR beta chain came from a study of cytomegalovirus exposure and HLA in healthy donors. For this clone: Its antigen is not known.

At sampling all donors were nominally healthy, likely with unrecorded immune exposures. V trimming: 6 bases; J trimming: 1 base; junction bases outside the gene matches: 6. This CDR3 is 15 amino acids long. From germline, CDR1 is MRHNA and CDR2 SNTAGT. A multiplex PCR was run with 60 Vbeta primers and 13 Jbeta primers. Produced via immunoSEQ multiplex PCR; TCRdb's table is partial and in-frame only. The profile covers about 280,000 clones, with about 90% appearing a single time and roughly 2.1% taken by the ten largest. Study conclusions and caveats: Clonal expansion, a later analysis showed, was greater in HLA-associated TCR beta chains than in equally common others. As confirmed in vitro, three CMV-associated chains were specific for CMV antigens. Earlier results showed most TCR beta V segments being productive about 87% or about 30% of the time.

The chain uses TRBV6-4 and TRBJ1-1, with TRBD1 identical over 9 bases. The sequence came from a woman under 30 in good health and CMV-seronegative. Source material: PBMCs. The CDR3 coding sequence is TGTGCCAGCAGAACAGGGACAGGGACGAACACTGAAGCTTTCTTT. This gives the protein CASRTGTGTNTEAFF.